The T cell receptor (beta chain) described here comes from a study of blood T cells in healthy people across ages. The ends were cut back, 2 bases at V and 0 bases at J, with 8 bases in the middle. Germline assignment: CDR1 LGHDT and CDR2 YNNKEL (reference sequence). The CDR3 is 14 residues long. Primers used in a second PCR of about 7 to 12 cycles were a sample-barcoded 5' primer and a J-beta primer mix. Each cDNA molecule, via a template-switch adaptor with 12 random nucleotides, was tagged. In TCRdb, the 5' RACE reads were re-called with MiXCR into one record per CDR3 protein. The sample has roughly 800,000 distinct CDR3 sequences; around a quarter are singletons. Another study also made use of these data, one on T cells of mothers and their children. That work contributes: Extracted RNA, in its entirety, went into cDNA synthesis at about 1.5 ug per 15 ul. Overlap ran slightly, non-significantly higher for related than unrelated mother-child pairs.

The gene calls are TRBV3-1 and TRBJ2-7; the D is unclear. Sequenced sample: blood. The sequence was obtained from a boy aged 5-17 years in good health. In DNA form, the CDR3 reads TGTGCCAGCAGCCAAAAGCCCCTCTCCTACGAGCAGTACTTC. This sequence encodes CASSQKPLSYEQYF.